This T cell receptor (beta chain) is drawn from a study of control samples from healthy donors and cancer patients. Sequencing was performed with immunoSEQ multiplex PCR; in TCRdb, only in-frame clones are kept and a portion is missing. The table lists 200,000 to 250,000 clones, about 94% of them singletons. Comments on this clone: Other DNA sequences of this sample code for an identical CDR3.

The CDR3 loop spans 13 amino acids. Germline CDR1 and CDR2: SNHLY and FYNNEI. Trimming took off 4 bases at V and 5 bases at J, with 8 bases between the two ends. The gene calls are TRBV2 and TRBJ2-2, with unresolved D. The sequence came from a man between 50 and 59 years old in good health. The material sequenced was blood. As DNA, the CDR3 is TGTGCCAGCAGTGGGTCAGGAACCGGGGAGCTGTTTTTT. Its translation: CASSGSGTGELFF.